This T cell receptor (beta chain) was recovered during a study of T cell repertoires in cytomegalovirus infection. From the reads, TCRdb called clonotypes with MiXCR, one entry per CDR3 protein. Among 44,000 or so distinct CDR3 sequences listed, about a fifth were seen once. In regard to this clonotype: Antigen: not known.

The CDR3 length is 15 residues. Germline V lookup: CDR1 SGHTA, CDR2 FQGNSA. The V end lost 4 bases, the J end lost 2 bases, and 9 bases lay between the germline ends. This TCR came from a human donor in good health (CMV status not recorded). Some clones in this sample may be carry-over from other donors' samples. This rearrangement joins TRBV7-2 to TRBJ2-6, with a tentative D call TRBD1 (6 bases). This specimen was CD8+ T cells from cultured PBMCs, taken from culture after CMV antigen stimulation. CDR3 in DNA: TGTGCCAGCAGCTCCTACAGGGCTGGGGCCAACGTCCTGACTTTC. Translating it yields CASSSYRAGANVLTF. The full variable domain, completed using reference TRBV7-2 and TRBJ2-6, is GAGVSQSPSNKVTEKGKDVELRCDPISGHTALYWYRQSLGQGLEFLIYFQGNSAPDKSGLPSDRFSAERTGGSVSTLTIQRTQQEDSAVYLCASSSYRAGANVLTFGAGSRLTVL.